This TCR beta chain was profiled in a study of immune cell composition in non-small cell lung cancer. The study's findings and limits: Clones >0.5% enriched in tumour were rarer in adenocarcinoma (around 35%) than squamous (approximately 75%).

About this clone itself: The antigen is undetermined.

The repertoire was sequenced with immunoSEQ multiplex PCR; TCRdb's copy has only in-frame clones and lacks some. The sample has about 4,700 clones, about three quarters seen once. J was trimmed by 7 bases and V by 5 bases; bases with no gene match: 7. CDR3 size: 14 residues. Germline lookup yields CDR1 SSHAT and CDR2 FNYEAQ (reference sequence). J is TRBJ2-2 and V is TRBV7-7; TRBD1 matches 7 bases. The sequencing input was lung tumor tissue. The receptor comes from a human donor with non-small cell lung cancer. CDR3 DNA sequence: TGTGCCAGCAGCCGTAGGGGGCTCGGCGGGGAGCTGTTTTTT. Translated: CASSRRGLGGELFF.